These T cell receptor beta chains were read from a single sample in a study of blood T cells in healthy people across ages. TCRdb itself ran the 5' RACE reads through MiXCR, one entry per CDR3 protein. The table includes hundreds of thousands of distinct CDR3 sequences, around 50% detected once. The sequencing sample was made of blood. Receptors were obtained from a man between 35 and 55 years old in good health. Each CDR3 is given with its conserved first and last residue. Each record gives: D gene, V gene, clone size, J gene, CDR3 DNA, CDR3 protein. The D gene is left open where the match is weak. The size of a clone is reported for some rows only, either as once, few or many, or as a class for expanded clones.

TRBD2	TRBV15	few	TRBJ2-7	TGTGCCACCAGCAACGGGCTAGCGGGAGTGGCGAGCTCCTACGAGCAGTACTTC	CATSNGLAGVASSYEQYF
.	TRBV7-2	many	TRBJ1-2	TGTGCCAGCAGCGTAGAGGTCAGCTATGGCTACACCTTC	CASSVEVSYGYTF
.	TRBV11-3	few	TRBJ1-5	TGTGCCAGTCGGGGTAGTTCGCGGCGCAACAAAAATTATAGCAATCAGCCCCAGCATTTT	CASRGSSRRNKNYSNQPQHF
TRBD2	TRBV5-1	.	TRBJ2-3	TGCGCCAGCACCGTTAGCGGGGGGGTGACAGATACGCAGTATTTT	CASTVSGGVTDTQYF
TRBD2	TRBV11-2	.	TRBJ2-5	TGTGCCAGCAGCTCGCCCCGACTAGCGGGGGGGCCCCGGGGAGAGACCCAGTACTTC	CASSSPRLAGGPRGETQYF
.	TRBV7-9	.	TRBJ2-1	TGTGCCAGCAGCTTACCCCCGGCCTACAATGAGCAGTTCTTC	CASSLPPAYNEQFF
.	TRBV25-1	few	TRBJ1-1	TGTGCCAGCAGTGGAGACAGCCGGGAGGCTTTCTTT	CASSGDSREAFF
.	TRBV24-1	.	TRBJ2-3	TGTGCCACCGTAGGGGATACGCAGTATTTT	CATVGDTQYF
.	TRBV7-3	.	TRBJ2-1	TGTGCCAGCAGCCCGAGTGGCAGGGGCCACAATGAGCAGTTCTTC	CASSPSGRGHNEQFF
TRBD2	TRBV20-1	.	TRBJ2-1	TGCAGTGCTAGAGGGACTAGCGGCAATGAGCAGTTCTTC	CSARGTSGNEQFF
TRBD1	TRBV12-3/TRBV12-4	.	TRBJ2-1	TGTGCCAGCAGTCCGACAGGGGAGTCTTACAATGAGCAGTTCTTC	CASSPTGESYNEQFF
TRBD1	TRBV25-1	.	TRBJ1-6	TGTGCCAGCAGTGGCCACGGGACAGGGGATTCACCCCTCCACTTT	CASSGHGTGDSPLHF
.	TRBV24-1	.	TRBJ2-1	TGTGCCACCAGTGATTTTACGGACAGGGAGGGGAATGAGCAGTTCTTC	CATSDFTDREGNEQFF
.	TRBV2	.	TRBJ2-5	TGTGCCAGCAGTGGGCCGACAGGGAGGGAGACCCAGTACTTC	CASSGPTGRETQYF
.	TRBV20-1	.	TRBJ2-5	TGCAGTGCTAGGCAAATTAGTGAGCAGTACTTC	CSARQISEQYF
TRBD2	TRBV11-3	.	TRBJ2-3	TGTGCCAGCAACAATCACGTAATGACTAGCGGAGCCACAGATACGCAGTATTTT	CASNNHVMTSGATDTQYF
.	TRBV11-2	.	TRBJ2-7	TGTGCCAGCAGCCGCCTTGTGACATTGGGGTCCGAGCAGTACTTC	CASSRLVTLGSEQYF
.	TRBV2	.	TRBJ1-1	TGTGCCAGCAGACCCCTAATGGGGGGCACGATCGCTTTCTTT	CASRPLMGGTIAFF
.	TRBV7-3	.	TRBJ1-2	TGTGCCAGCAGCCCGGACCAGGGCCCTGGTGGCTACACCTTC	CASSPDQGPGGYTF
.	TRBV13	.	TRBJ2-3	TGTGCCAGCAGCCCTAGACCAACCGCCACAGATACGCAGTATTTT	CASSPRPTATDTQYF
.	TRBV4-1	few	TRBJ2-2	TGCGCCAGCAGCCGCAGTCAGGGGCGAATTGCCGGGGAGCTGTTTTTT	CASSRSQGRIAGELFF
.	TRBV28	.	TRBJ1-1	TGTGCCAGCATCTTTCGAGGGGGGGGGAACACTGAAGCTTTCTTT	CASIFRGGGNTEAFF
.	TRBV10-3	once	TRBJ2-3	TGTGCCATCAGAGGGTGGGGTAACACAGATACGCAGTATTTT	CAIRGWGNTDTQYF
.	TRBV27	few	TRBJ2-5	TGTGCCAGCAGGCCGGCCCTTCGGCAAGAGACCCAGTACTTC	CASRPALRQETQYF
.	TRBV18	.	TRBJ1-2	TGTGCCAGCTCACCAGGGAAGGCTACGACTAACTATGGCTACACCTTC	CASSPGKATTNYGYTF
TRBD1	TRBV28	.	TRBJ1-2	TGTGCCAGCAGACCACAGACAGGGGGGAACATTTATGGCTACACCTTC	CASRPQTGGNIYGYTF
.	TRBV2	.	TRBJ2-3	TGTGCCAGCAGTGAAGCAGGGGGGCGAACAGATACGCAGTATTTT	CASSEAGGRTDTQYF
.	TRBV28	few	TRBJ2-7	TGTGCCAGCAGTTTACTTCCGGGACGCCGTAGTGGTGAGCAGTACTTC	CASSLLPGRRSGEQYF
TRBD2	TRBV27	.	TRBJ2-1	TGTGCCAGCAGTTTCGAGGGCAGATTAGCGGGAGGGCCATCCTACAATGAGCAGTTCTTC	CASSFEGRLAGGPSYNEQFF
.	TRBV6-1	.	TRBJ1-2	TGTGCCAGCGGGGGGATTAGCCGCAGGGATTATGGCTACACCTTC	CASGGISRRDYGYTF
.	TRBV2	once	TRBJ1-2	TGTGCCAGCAGTGATTCGGTGGGGGGGGCATATGGCTACACCTTC	CASSDSVGGAYGYTF